A single sample is the source of the 10 T cell receptor beta chains below, sequenced in a study of T-cell memory formation after mild COVID-19. A single record per CDR3 protein comes from TCRdb applying MiXCR to the 5' RACE reads. The data hold about 300,000 distinct CDR3 sequences, with roughly 21% observed a single time. Input material: PBMCs or a T cell subset sorted from them (not recorded which). All receptors derive from a man between 18 and 29 years old who had mild COVID-19 (a few samples of this study predate the infection). Cell type and time point are not known.

This clonotype was seen a handful of times. The gene calls are TRBV6-5 and TRBJ1-1; D perhaps matches TRBD1 (5 bases). The CDR3 totals 15 residues. Germline V gene data show CDR1 as MNHEY and CDR2 as SVGAGI. The V and J ends lost 4 bases and 0 bases respectively, with 12 bases between them. The CDR3, as DNA: TGTGCCAGCAGTTTTTCGGGGGAGATGAACACTGAAGCTTTCTTT. It encodes CASSFSGEMNTEAFF.

The chain recombines TRBV20-1 with TRBJ1-2, with D perhaps matching TRBD1 (6 bases). The CDR3 contains 12 residues. CDR1 is DFQATT and CDR2 is SNEGSKA in the germline V gene (reference sequence). Here the CDR3 DNA reads TGCAGAGCGGAGGGGGAAGACTATGGCTACACCTTC. Amino acid sequence: CRAEGEDYGYTF.

This chain's CDR3 is CASSPPRGLSKETQYF. The CDR3 DNA reads TGTGCCAGCAGCCCCCCCCGGGGACTTTCGAAAGAGACCCAGTACTTC. The chain uses TRBV7-9 and TRBJ2-5; TRBD2 might be the D (6 bases). Germline V lookup: CDR1 SEHNR, CDR2 FQNEAQ (reference sequence). Trimming stripped 5 bases from V and 3 bases from J, with 19 bases between. CDR3 length equals 16 residues.

The CDR3, as DNA: TGTGCCAGCAGTTCAAGATCTGAAAAACTGTTTTTT. It encodes CASSSRSEKLFF. V usage is TRBV12-3 or TRBV12-4 and J usage is TRBJ1-4; D gene unclear. CDR3 length: 12 amino acids. V lost 4 bases and J 7 bases, leaving 7 bases between the germline ends.

CDR3 sequence reads: CASSQGLAGADTQYF. CDR3 DNA: TGTGCCAGCAGCCAGGGACTAGCGGGGGCTGATACGCAGTATTTT. This chain links TRBV4-2 with TRBJ2-3, with 14 nucleotides matching TRBD2. This CDR3 has 15 residues. From germline, CDR1 is LGHNA and CDR2 YNFKEQ. Trimming removed 3 bases from V and 6 bases from J; junction bases left unmatched: 2.

This clonotype was detected ten times or more. The genes are TRBV27 and TRBJ1-1; D is perhaps TRBD1 (5 bases). The CDR3 covers 14 residues. The V gene lost 6 bases and the J gene lost 0 bases, with 11 bases spanning the gap. In germline, CDR1 is MNHEY, CDR2 SMNVEV (reference sequence). The CDR3 protein is CASSQRGLNTEAFF. The CDR3 nucleotides read TGTGCCAGCAGCCAAAGGGGATTGAACACTGAAGCTTTCTTT.

This clonotype was found many times. The junction and the germline gene differ at one end; a read error may be behind it. The chain links TRBV5-1 to TRBJ1-6, with no clear D. Germline CDR1 is SGHRS and CDR2 is YFSETQ. This CDR3 contains 13 residues. The CDR3 DNA reads as TGTGCCAGCAGTTTAGCTGGAAATTCACCCCTCCACTTT. Protein product: CASSLAGNSPLHF.

The rearrangement links TRBV7-6 to TRBJ2-1; the D call may be TRBD1 or TRBD2 (5 bases each). The CDR3 loop spans 13 amino acids. Germline-derived CDR1 and CDR2 are SGHVS and FNYEAQ. V was trimmed by 3 bases and J by 12 bases, leaving 15 bases between them. CDR3 region: CASSFGRERVQFF. In nucleotides, the CDR3 is TGTGCCAGCAGCTTTGGCAGGGAGAGAGTGCAGTTCTTC.

The rearrangement uses TRBV7-9 and TRBJ2-7, with D perhaps matching TRBD2 (5 bases). The ends were cut back, 1 base at V and 3 bases at J, with 10 bases in the middle. CDR1 and CDR2 (germline): SEHNR, FQNEAQ (reference sequence). The CDR3 has 14 residues. The CDR3 DNA is TGTGCCAGCAGCTTAGGAGCGGACCGCTACGAGCAGTACGTC. It yields the protein CASSLGADRYEQYV.

The sample holds a few counts of this clonotype. The chain uses TRBV6-5 and TRBJ2-7; the match to TRBD1 covers 9 bases. CDR3 length equals 15 residues. Germline V gives CDR1 MNHEY, CDR2 SVGAGI. The junction had 12 bases not matched to a gene; V was cut back by 6 bases and J by 6 bases. The CDR3 loop reads CASRPSAGTGFEQYV. In DNA, the CDR3 is TGTGCCAGCAGACCCTCCGCCGGGACAGGGTTCGAGCAGTACGTC.